These 19 T cell receptor beta chains share one sample of origin, sequenced in a study of cytomegalovirus exposure and HLA in healthy donors. The PCR used 60 Vbeta and 13 Jbeta primers. Assay: immunoSEQ multiplex PCR; the TCRdb copy retains only in-frame clones and omits some. The sample records about 130,000 clones, 65% to 80% being singletons. Sequencing input: PBMCs. Receptor source: a human donor in good health.

This clone was recorded only once. V and J are TRBV28 and TRBJ2-2; 14 bases align to TRBD2. The CDR3 length is 15 residues. The V and J ends lost 6 bases and 6 bases, in that order; junction bases with no gene match: 3. CDR1 and CDR2 from the germline V gene are MDHEN and SYDVKM. CDR3 amino acids: CASRAGLAGAGELFF. CDR3 sequence (DNA): TGTGCCAGCAGAGCGGGACTAGCGGGAGCCGGGGAGCTGTTTTTT.

Only a few counts were recorded for this clone. The genes are TRBV11-2 and TRBJ2-7, with 11 bases aligning to TRBD2. Germline trimming cut 5 bases from V and 1 base from J; bases unmatched to any gene: 4. The CDR3 covers 15 residues. The germline V gene has CDR1 SGHAT and CDR2 FQNNGV. CDR3 nucleotides: TGTGCCAGCAGCCTCGGGACTAGCGGTTCCTACGAGCAGTACTTC. Translating gives CASSLGTSGSYEQYF.

The rearrangement uses TRBV27 and TRBJ1-5, with a tentative D call TRBD1 (6 bases). Germline V gene data show CDR1 as MNHEY and CDR2 as SMNVEV (reference sequence). Trimming left V 6 bases short and J 4 bases short, with 13 bases between. CDR3 length equals 14 residues. The CDR3 reads CASSMGHRNQPQHF. The CDR3 nucleotides are TGTGCCAGCAGCATGGGACACCGTAATCAGCCCCAGCATTTT.

This clone was picked up a small number of times. The chain couples TRBV27 to TRBJ2-7; maybe TRBD1 (6 bases). The germline V and J ends were trimmed by 5 bases and 6 bases, with 20 bases remaining between them. This CDR3 has 15 amino acids. CDR1 is MNHEY and CDR2 is SMNVEV in the germline V gene (reference sequence). CDR3 sequence reads: CASSPTQTGWGEQYF. CDR3 coding DNA: TGTGCCAGCAGTCCAACCCAGACAGGCTGGGGCGAGCAGTACTTC.

The V call is TRBV2, the J call TRBJ2-7; a possible D gene is TRBD1 (6 bases). The CDR3 length is 15 residues. Trimming took 5 bases from V and 2 from J, leaving 16 bases between them. Germline V gene lookup returns CDR1 SNHLY and CDR2 FYNNEI. For the CDR3, the DNA is TGTGCCAGCAGTCCCCAGACAGGACAAACCTACGAGCAGTACTTC. It yields the protein CASSPQTGQTYEQYF.

The V call is TRBV4-1, the J call TRBJ1-1, with D possibly being TRBD1 (6 bases). Germline CDR1 MGHRA, CDR2 YSYEKL. This CDR3 region has 15 residues. V lost 4 bases and J lost 4, with 16 bases in between. CDR3 DNA sequence: TGCGCCAGCAGCCCAGGGGAGACCTGGGGCACTGAAGCTTTCTTT. It specifies CASSPGETWGTEAFF.

The J gene is TRBJ2-2, the V gene TRBV18; TRBD1 agrees at 7 bases. This CDR3 comprises 16 residues. Germline V gene lookup returns CDR1 KGHSH and CDR2 LQKENI. The V gene end was trimmed by 2 bases and the J gene end by 4 bases; junction bases not matched to a gene: 7. CDR3 nucleotide sequence: TGTGCCAGCTCACCAAGGGGGCAGCCCGCCACCGGGGAGCTGTTTTTT. Protein: CASSPRGQPATGELFF.

This chain links TRBV15 with TRBJ1-5; 9 bases are shared with TRBD1. The J segment lost 6 bases and the V segment lost 3 bases, leaving 12 bases of the junction unmatched. The CDR3 loop spans 17 amino acids. Germline V gives CDR1 LNHNV, CDR2 YYDKDF (reference sequence). Written as DNA, the CDR3 is TGTGCCACCAGCAGGGGAGGGACAGGGAGGTCGGGTCAGCCCCAGCATTTT. Translating gives CATSRGGTGRSGQPQHF.

The rearrangement joins TRBV29-1 to TRBJ1-1, with TRBD1 identical over 7 bases. CDR1 and CDR2 from the germline V gene are SQVTM and ANQGSEA. The CDR3 totals 15 residues. V dropped 4 bases and J dropped 2; count of bases not matched to a gene: 10. The CDR3 protein is CSVGTIEGANTEAFF. For the CDR3, the DNA is TGCAGCGTTGGTACTATAGAGGGGGCAAACACTGAAGCTTTCTTT.

Remarks on this clone: Other DNA sequences in the same sample also yield this CDR3. The chain couples TRBV5-1 to TRBJ1-2; TRBD1 matches at 7 bases. Trimming took 0 bases from V and 1 from J; bases not matched to a gene: 3. Germline V gene data show CDR1 as SGHRS and CDR2 as YFSETQ. The CDR3 consists of 15 residues. This CDR3 is CASSLVGTVNYGYTF. CDR3 bases: TGCGCCAGCAGCTTGGTGGGGACAGTTAACTATGGCTACACCTTC.

This chain joins TRBV11-2 and TRBJ2-7; the D is unclear. Germline V gene lookup returns CDR1 SGHAT and CDR2 FQNNGV. The CDR3 length is 15 residues. V was pared by 5 bases and J by 2 bases, with 16 bases between. CDR3 in DNA: TGTGCCAGCAGCCTGGGCCAGCACCTTACCTACGAGCAGTACTTC. Translating gives CASSLGQHLTYEQYF.

The chain combines TRBV29-1 with TRBJ2-4; 9 bases agree with TRBD2. V lost 7 bases, J lost 4 bases, and 5 bases stayed unmatched. The germline V gene encodes CDR1 SQVTM and CDR2 ANQGSEA. The CDR3 is made up of 13 amino acids. The CDR3 here is CSAASGTKNIQYF. The CDR3 nucleotides are TGCAGCGCGGCTAGCGGGACTAAAAACATTCAGTACTTC.

The CDR3 nucleotides read TGTGCCAGCAGTTACTTGGGGGGACAGGAGAGCCACGAGCAGTACTTC. Translated: CASSYLGGQESHEQYF. The chain links TRBV6-5 to TRBJ2-5; 8 bases are a match to TRBD1. The tail of the sequence fits TRBJ2-7 better, so the J call may be wrong. The length of the CDR3 is 16 residues. CDR1 is MNHEY, CDR2 SVGAGI, per germline.

The chain recombines TRBV29-1 with TRBJ2-3; D is undetermined. Trimming removed 8 bases at V and 3 bases at J, with 18 bases between. This CDR3 spans 14 amino acids. Germline-derived CDR1 and CDR2 are SQVTM and ANQGSEA. CDR3 region: CSHSIYSPTDTQYF. In DNA, the CDR3 is TGCAGCCATTCCATCTACAGTCCTACAGATACGCAGTATTTT.

This clone occurred a few times. J is TRBJ2-1 and V is TRBV2; 11 bases are shared with TRBD2. This CDR3 is 15 amino acids long. Looked up from germline, CDR1 is SNHLY and CDR2 is FYNNEI. Germline trimming cut 6 bases from V and 3 bases from J; bases unmatched to any gene: 4. The CDR3 reads CASRRLAGNYNEQFF. CDR3 nucleotides: TGTGCCAGCAGGCGACTAGCGGGAAACTACAATGAGCAGTTCTTC.

The chain uses TRBV7-6 and TRBJ2-7; 10 bases are shared with TRBD2. Germline V CDR1 and CDR2: SGHVS, FNYEAQ. V was clipped by 0 bases and J by 2 bases; unmatched bases: 16. The CDR3 runs to 20 residues. The CDR3 loop reads CASSLAIRGLAGALTYEQYF. In DNA, the CDR3 is TGTGCCAGCAGCTTAGCGATTAGGGGGCTAGCGGGAGCCCTGACCTACGAGCAGTACTTC.

The chain employs TRBV25-1 and TRBJ1-2, with D uncertain. The CDR3 consists of 12 residues. CDR1 MGHDK and CDR2 SYGVNS come from the germline V gene. Trimming shortened V by 5 bases and J by 4 bases, and 8 bases separated the two germline ends. CDR3 sequence (DNA): TGTGCCAGCAGTCCAGGATTCTATGGCTACACCTTC. Protein sequence: CASSPGFYGYTF.

The chain couples TRBV5-8 to TRBJ1-1; TRBD1 might be the D (6 bases). This CDR3 has 14 amino acids. Germline CDR1 SGHTS, CDR2 YDEGEE. Deletions cut 5 bases from V and 0 bases from J, with 11 bases between. The CDR3: CASRPGTLNTEAFF. The CDR3 coding sequence is TGTGCCAGCAGGCCCGGGACATTGAACACTGAAGCTTTCTTT.

This clone was counted only a few times. The J gene is TRBJ2-7, the V gene TRBV5-1, with 10 bases fitting TRBD2. CDR1 is SGHRS and CDR2 is YFSETQ in the germline V gene. The CDR3 runs to 14 residues. V gave up 0 bases and J gave up 4 bases; unmatched junction bases: 1. CDR3 amino acids: CASSLGAGGYEQYF. As DNA, the CDR3 is TGCGCCAGCAGCTTGGGAGCGGGAGGGTACGAGCAGTACTTC. The complete variable domain, with remaining parts taken from reference TRBV5-1 and TRBJ2-7, reads KAGVTQTPRYLIKTRGQQVTLSCSPISGHRSVSWYQQTPGQGLQFLFEYFSETQRNKGNFPGRFSGRQFSNSRSEMNVSTLELGDSALYLCASSLGAGGYEQYFGPGTRLTVT.